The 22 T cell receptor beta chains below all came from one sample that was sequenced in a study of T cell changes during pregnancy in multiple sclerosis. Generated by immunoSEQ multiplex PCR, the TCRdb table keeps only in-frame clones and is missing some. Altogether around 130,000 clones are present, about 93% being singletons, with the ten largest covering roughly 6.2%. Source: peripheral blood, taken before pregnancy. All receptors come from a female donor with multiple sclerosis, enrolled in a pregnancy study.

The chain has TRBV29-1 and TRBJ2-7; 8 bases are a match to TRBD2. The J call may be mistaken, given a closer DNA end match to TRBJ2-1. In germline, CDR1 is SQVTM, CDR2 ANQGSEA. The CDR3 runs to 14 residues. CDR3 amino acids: CSARSGGTDNEQFF. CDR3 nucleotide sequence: TGCAGCGCACGGAGCGGGGGTACGGACAATGAGCAGTTCTTC.

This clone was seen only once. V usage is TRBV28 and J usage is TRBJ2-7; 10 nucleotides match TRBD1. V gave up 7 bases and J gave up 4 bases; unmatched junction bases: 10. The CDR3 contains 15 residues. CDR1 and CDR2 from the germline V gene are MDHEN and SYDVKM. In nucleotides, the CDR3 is TGTGCCAGCATACCTACCGGGACAGGGGTTTACGAGCAGTACTTC. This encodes CASIPTGTGVYEQYF.

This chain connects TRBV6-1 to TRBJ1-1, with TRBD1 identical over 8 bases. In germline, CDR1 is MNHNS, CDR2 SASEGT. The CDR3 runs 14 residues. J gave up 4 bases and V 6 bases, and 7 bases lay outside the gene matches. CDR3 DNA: TGTGCCAGCAGCCGGACAGGGAGTGTCACTGAAGCTTTCTTT. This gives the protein CASSRTGSVTEAFF.

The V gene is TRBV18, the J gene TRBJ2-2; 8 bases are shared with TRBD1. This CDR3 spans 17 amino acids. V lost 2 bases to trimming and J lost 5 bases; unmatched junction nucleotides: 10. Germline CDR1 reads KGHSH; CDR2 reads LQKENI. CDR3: CASSPSTGGSSTGELFF. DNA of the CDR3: TGTGCCAGCTCACCAAGTACAGGGGGATCGAGTACCGGGGAGCTGTTTTTT.

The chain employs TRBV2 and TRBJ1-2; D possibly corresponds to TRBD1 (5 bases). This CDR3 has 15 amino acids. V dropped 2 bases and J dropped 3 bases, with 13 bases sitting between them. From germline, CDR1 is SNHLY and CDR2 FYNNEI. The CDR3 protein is CASSEKVGTYYGYTF. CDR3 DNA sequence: TGTGCCAGCAGTGAAAAGGTCGGGACTTACTATGGCTACACCTTC.

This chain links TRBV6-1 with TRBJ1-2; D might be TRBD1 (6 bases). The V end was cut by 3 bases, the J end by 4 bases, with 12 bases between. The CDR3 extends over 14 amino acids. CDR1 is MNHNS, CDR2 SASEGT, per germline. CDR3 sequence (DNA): TGTGCCAGCAGTGATCGACAGGTCCTCTATGGCTACACCTTC. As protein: CASSDRQVLYGYTF.

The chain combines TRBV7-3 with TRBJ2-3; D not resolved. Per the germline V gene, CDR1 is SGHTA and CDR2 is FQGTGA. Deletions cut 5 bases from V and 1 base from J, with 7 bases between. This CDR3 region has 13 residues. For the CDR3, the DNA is TGTGCCAGCAGCGCCCTACGCACAGATACGCAGTATTTT. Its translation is CASSALRTDTQYF.

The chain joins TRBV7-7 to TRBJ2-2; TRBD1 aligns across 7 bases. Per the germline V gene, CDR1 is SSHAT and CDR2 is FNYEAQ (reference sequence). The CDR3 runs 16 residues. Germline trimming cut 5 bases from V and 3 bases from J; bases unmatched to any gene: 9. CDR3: CASSPVRGLDTGELFF. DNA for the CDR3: TGTGCCAGCAGCCCCGTGAGGGGGCTGGACACCGGGGAGCTGTTTTTT. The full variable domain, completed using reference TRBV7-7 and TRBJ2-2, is GAGVSQSPRYKVTKRGQDVTLRCDPISSHATLYWYQQALGQGPEFLTYFNYEAQPDKSGLPSDRFSAERPEGSISTLTIQRTEQRDSAMYRCASSPVRGLDTGELFFGEGSRLTVL.

The CDR3 loop is CASSEVARDQPQHF. The CDR3 bases are TGTGCCAGCAGTGAGGTAGCCAGAGATCAGCCCCAGCATTTT. The rearrangement links TRBV2 to TRBJ1-5; D is unresolved. This CDR3 has 14 residues. Trimming left V 3 bases short and J 5 bases short, with 11 bases between. CDR1 is SNHLY and CDR2 is FYNNEI in the germline V gene.

DNA of the CDR3: TGTGCCAGCAGTGAATCAGGGATCGGCCAGCCCCAGCATTTT. Translation: CASSESGIGQPQHF. The chain is built from TRBV25-1 and TRBJ1-5; a weak D match, TRBD1 (5 bases). Germline V gene data show CDR1 as MGHDK and CDR2 as SYGVNS. CDR3 length: 14 amino acids. V was clipped by 1 base and J by 7 bases, with 11 bases between them.

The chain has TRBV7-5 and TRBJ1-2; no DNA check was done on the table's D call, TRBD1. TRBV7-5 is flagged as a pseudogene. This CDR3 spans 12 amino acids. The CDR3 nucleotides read TGTGTCAGAAGCCAGGCGACAGGCCTCTACACCTTC. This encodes CVRSQATGLYTF.

Here the CDR3 DNA reads TGTGCCAGCTCACCACAACGATTGGGGGCCCGTACTAAAGCTTTCTTT. Translated: CASSPQRLGARTKAFF. The chain couples TRBV18 to TRBJ1-1; weak D call: TRBD1 (6 bases). V lost 1 base, J lost 9 bases, and 21 bases lay in between. The length of the CDR3 is 16 residues. Germline V lookup: CDR1 KGHSH, CDR2 LQKENI.

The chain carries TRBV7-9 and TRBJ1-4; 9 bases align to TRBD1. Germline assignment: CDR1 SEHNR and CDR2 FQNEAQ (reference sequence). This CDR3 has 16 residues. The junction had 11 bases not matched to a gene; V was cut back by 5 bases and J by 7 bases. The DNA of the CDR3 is TGTGCCAGCAGCGCGACCGGACAGGGGAGAGTTGAAAAACTGTTTTTT. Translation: CASSATGQGRVEKLFF.

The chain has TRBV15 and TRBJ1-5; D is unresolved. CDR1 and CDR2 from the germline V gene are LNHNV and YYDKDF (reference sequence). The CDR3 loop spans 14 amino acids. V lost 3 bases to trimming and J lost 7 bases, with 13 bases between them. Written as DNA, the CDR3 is TGTGCCACCAGCAGTGACCTGGCGGGGCAGCCCCAGCATTTT. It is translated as CATSSDLAGQPQHF.

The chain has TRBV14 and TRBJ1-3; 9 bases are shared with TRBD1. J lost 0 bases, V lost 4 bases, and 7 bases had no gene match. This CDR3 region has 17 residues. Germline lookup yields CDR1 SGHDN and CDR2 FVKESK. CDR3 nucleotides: TGTGCCAGCAGCCTTTCAACAGGGGGCATCTCTGGAAACACCATATATTTT. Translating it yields CASSLSTGGISGNTIYF.

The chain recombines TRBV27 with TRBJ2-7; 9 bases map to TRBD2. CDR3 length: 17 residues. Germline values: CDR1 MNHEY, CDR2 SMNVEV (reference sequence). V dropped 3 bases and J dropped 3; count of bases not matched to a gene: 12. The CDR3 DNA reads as TGTGCCAGCAGTTTTCCGGGACTAGCCAGATTGTTCTACGAGCAGTACTTC. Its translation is CASSFPGLARLFYEQYF.

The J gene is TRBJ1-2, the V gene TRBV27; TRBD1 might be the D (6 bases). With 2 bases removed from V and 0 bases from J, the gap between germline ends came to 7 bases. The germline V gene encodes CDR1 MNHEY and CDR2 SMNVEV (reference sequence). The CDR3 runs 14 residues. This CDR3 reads CASSLNRANYGYTF. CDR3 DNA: TGTGCCAGCAGTTTAAACAGGGCTAACTATGGCTACACCTTC.

The CDR3 DNA sequence: TGTGCCAGCAGCTCCAGGGTAGGACCCCTCCACTTT. This gives the protein CASSSRVGPLHF. The chain couples TRBV7-2 to TRBJ1-6; D is perhaps TRBD1 (5 bases). Germline loops: CDR1 SGHTA, CDR2 FQGNSA. The CDR3 is 12 amino acids. The germline V and J ends were trimmed by 4 bases and 12 bases, with 10 bases remaining between them.

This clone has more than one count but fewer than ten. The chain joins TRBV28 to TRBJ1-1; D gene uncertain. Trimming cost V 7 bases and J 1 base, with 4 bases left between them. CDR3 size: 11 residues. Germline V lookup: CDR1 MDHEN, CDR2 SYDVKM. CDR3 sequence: CASKRNTEAFF. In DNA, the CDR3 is TGTGCCAGCAAGAGGAACACTGAAGCTTTCTTT.

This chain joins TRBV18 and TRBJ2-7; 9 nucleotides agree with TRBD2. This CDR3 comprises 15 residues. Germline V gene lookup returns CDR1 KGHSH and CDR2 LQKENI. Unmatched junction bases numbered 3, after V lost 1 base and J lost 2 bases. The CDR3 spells CASSPRSSGAYEQYF. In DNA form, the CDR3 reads TGTGCCAGCTCACCACGTTCTAGCGGGGCCTACGAGCAGTACTTC.

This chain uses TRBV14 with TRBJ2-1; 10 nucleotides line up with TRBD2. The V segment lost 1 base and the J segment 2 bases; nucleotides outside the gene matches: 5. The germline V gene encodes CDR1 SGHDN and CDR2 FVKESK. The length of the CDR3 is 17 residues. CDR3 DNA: TGTGCCAGCAGCCAAGTTAAGAGCGGGAGGGCCTACAATGAGCAGTTCTTC. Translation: CASSQVKSGRAYNEQFF.

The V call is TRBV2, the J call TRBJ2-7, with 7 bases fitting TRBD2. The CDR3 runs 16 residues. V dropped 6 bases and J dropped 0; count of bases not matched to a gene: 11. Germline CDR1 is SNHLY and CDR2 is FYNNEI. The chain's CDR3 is CASRSTGTTGSYEQYF. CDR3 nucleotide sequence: TGTGCCAGCAGGTCCACCGGGACTACCGGCTCCTACGAGCAGTACTTC.